This T cell receptor beta chain was recovered during a study of identical twins. Study-level points and caveats: The abundant beta clonotypes from cord blood had fewer insertions, and memory repertoires had none of this.

The germline V gene has CDR1 MNHNS and CDR2 SASEGT. This CDR3 has 15 amino acids. V shed 6 bases and J 3 bases; nucleotides not matched to a gene: 7. TCRdb fed the 5' RACE reads into MiXCR, producing one record per CDR3 protein. In the table there are 750,000 to 950,000 distinct CDR3 sequences, around an eighth of which are singletons. The sample holds a few counts of this clonotype. Its antigen is not identified. Separately, the same data were catalogued under a study of yellow fever vaccine responses in identical twins.

Specimen: PBMCs. The TCR originated in a woman between 18 and 29 years old in good health. The rearrangement uses TRBV6-1 and TRBJ2-2, with TRBD1 matching 7 bases. The CDR3 reads CASRKGQADTGELFF. The CDR3 nucleotides read TGTGCCAGCAGGAAAGGACAGGCGGACACCGGGGAGCTGTTTTTT.